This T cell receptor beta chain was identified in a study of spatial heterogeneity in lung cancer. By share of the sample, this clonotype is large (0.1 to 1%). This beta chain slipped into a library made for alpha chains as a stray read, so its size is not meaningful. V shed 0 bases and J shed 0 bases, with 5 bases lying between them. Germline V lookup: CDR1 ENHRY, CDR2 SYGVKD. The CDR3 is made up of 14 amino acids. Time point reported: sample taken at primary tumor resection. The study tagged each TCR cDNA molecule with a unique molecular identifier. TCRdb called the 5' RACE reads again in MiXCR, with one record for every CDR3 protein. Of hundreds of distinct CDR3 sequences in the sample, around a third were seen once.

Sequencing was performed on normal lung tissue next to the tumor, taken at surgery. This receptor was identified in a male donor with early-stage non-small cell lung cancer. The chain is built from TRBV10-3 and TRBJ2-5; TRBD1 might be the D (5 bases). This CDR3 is CAISESTDQETQYF. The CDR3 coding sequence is TGTGCCATCAGTGAGTCGACAGACCAAGAGACCCAGTACTTC.